The text below deals with one T cell receptor beta chain. As yet, its antigen is unknown. The sample is drawn from a study of cytomegalovirus exposure and HLA in healthy donors. Study context: A prior analysis found roughly 100 million unique TCR beta sequences from some 200 million T cells. Study findings and constraints: Highly shared sequence variants in one cluster were likely a sequencing artifact.

PCR used 60 Vbeta primers and 13 Jbeta primers. Measured with immunoSEQ multiplex PCR; TCRdb has only the in-frame clones, and not every one. The table lists about 72,000 clones. Germline values: CDR1 DFQATT, CDR2 SNEGSKA (reference sequence). The CDR3 loop spans 11 amino acids. V lost 5 bases and J 3 bases, leaving 8 bases between the germline ends. The material sequenced was PBMCs. The chain has TRBV20-1 and TRBJ2-7; weak D call: TRBD1 (6 bases). This sequence was found in a man aged 35-49 years in good health and CMV-seronegative. The CDR3 sequence is CSALQGYEQYF. The CDR3 nucleotides read TGCAGTGCTTTACAGGGCTACGAGCAGTACTTC.